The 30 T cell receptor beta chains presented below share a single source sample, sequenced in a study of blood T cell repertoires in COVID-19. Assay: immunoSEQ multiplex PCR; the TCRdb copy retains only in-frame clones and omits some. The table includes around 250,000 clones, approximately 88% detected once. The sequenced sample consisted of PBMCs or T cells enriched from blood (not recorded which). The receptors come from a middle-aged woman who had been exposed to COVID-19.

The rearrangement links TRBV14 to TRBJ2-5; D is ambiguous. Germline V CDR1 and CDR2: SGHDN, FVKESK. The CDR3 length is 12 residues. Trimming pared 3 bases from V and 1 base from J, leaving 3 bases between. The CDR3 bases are TGTGCCAGCAGCCAGGCCCAAGAGACCCAGTACTTC. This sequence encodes CASSQAQETQYF.

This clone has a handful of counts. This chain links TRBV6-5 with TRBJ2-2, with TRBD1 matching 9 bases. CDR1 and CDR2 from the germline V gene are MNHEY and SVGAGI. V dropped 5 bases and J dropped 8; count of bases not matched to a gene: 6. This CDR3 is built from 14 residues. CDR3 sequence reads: CASSKTGGSGELFF. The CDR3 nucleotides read TGTGCCAGCAGTAAAACAGGGGGCTCAGGGGAGCTGTTTTTT.

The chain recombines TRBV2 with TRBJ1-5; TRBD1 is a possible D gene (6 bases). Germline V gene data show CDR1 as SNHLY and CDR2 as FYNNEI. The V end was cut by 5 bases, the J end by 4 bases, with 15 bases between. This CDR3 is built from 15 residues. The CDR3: CASSRQASSNQPQHF. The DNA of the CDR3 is TGTGCCAGCAGTCGACAGGCCTCGAGTAATCAGCCCCAGCATTTT.

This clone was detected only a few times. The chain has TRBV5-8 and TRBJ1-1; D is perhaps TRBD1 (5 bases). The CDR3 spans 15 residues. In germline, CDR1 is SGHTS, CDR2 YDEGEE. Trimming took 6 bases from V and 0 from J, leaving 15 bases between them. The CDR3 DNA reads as TGTGCCAGCATCCGAAGGGGCAACATGAACACTGAAGCTTTCTTT. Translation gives CASIRRGNMNTEAFF.

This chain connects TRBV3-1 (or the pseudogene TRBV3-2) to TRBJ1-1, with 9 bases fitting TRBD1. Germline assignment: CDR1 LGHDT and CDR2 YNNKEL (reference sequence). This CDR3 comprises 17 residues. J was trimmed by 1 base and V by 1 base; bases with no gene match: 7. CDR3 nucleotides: TGTGCCAGCAGCCAAGGTCGCACAGGGGGCGCGAACACTGAAGCTTTCTTT. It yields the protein CASSQGRTGGANTEAFF.

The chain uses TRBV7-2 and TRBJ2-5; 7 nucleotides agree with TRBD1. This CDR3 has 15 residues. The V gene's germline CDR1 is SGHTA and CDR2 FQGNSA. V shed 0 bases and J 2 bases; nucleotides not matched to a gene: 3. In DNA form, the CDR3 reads TGTGCCAGCAGCTTAGCAGGGGGCGGACAAGAGACCCAGTACTTC. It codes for CASSLAGGGQETQYF. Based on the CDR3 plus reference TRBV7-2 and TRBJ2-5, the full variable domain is GAGVSQSPSNKVTEKGKDVELRCDPISGHTALYWYRQSLGQGLEFLIYFQGNSAPDKSGLPSDRFSAERTGGSVSTLTIQRTQQEDSAVYLCASSLAGGGQETQYFGPGTRLLVL.

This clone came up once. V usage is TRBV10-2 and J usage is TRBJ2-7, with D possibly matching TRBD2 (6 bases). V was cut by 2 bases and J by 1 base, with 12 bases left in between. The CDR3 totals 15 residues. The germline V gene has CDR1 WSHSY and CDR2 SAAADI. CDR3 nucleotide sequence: TGCGCCAGCAGTGAGAGTGTCCGGGGGTCCTACGAGCAGTACTTC. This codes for CASSESVRGSYEQYF.

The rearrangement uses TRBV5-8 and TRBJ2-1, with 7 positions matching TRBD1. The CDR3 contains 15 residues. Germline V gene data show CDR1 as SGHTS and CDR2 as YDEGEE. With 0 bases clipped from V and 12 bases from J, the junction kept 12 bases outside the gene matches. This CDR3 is CASSLAGTEKIGQFF. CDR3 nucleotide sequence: TGTGCCAGCAGCTTGGCCGGGACAGAAAAAATCGGGCAGTTCTTC.

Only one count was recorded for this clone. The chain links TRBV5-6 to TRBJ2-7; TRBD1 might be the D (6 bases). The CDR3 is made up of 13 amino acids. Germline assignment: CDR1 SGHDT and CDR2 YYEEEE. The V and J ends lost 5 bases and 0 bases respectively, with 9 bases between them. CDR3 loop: CASRIQGSYEQYF. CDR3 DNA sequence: TGTGCCAGCAGAATACAGGGCTCCTACGAGCAGTACTTC.

The CDR3 sequence: CASSLGLAGGYRTDTQYF. The CDR3 DNA reads as TGTGCCAGCAGCTTAGGGCTAGCGGGGGGGTACCGCACAGATACGCAGTATTTT. The chain has TRBV7-8 and TRBJ2-3; the match to TRBD2 covers 12 bases. CDR1 is SGHVS, CDR2 FQNEAQ, per germline. Trimming cost V 1 base and J 1 base; bases outside gene matches: 6. The CDR3 consists of 18 residues.

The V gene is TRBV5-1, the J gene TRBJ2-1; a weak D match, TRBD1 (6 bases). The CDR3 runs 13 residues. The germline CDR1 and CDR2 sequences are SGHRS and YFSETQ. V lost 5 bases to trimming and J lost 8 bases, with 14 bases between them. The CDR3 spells CASSPQGLDEQFF. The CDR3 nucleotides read TGCGCCAGCAGTCCCCAGGGGTTGGATGAGCAGTTCTTC. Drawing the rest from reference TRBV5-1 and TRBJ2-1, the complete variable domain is KAGVTQTPRYLIKTRGQQVTLSCSPISGHRSVSWYQQTPGQGLQFLFEYFSETQRNKGNFPGRFSGRQFSNSRSEMNVSTLELGDSALYLCASSPQGLDEQFFGPGTRLTVL.

The CDR3 loop is CASSQERFVQNGYTF. The CDR3 DNA reads TGCGCCAGCAGCCAAGAAAGATTCGTACAGAATGGCTACACCTTC. The chain has TRBV4-3 and TRBJ1-2; D gene uncertain. Trimming took off 0 bases at V and 6 bases at J, with 14 bases between the two ends. Germline values: CDR1 LGHNA, CDR2 YSLEER. This CDR3 has 15 residues.

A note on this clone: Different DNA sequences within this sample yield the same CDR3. The chain's CDR3 is CASSQDRVSKSYEQYF. Written as DNA, the CDR3 is TGCGCCAGCAGTCAAGACAGGGTAAGTAAATCCTACGAGCAGTACTTC. V usage is TRBV23-1 and J usage is TRBJ2-7; TRBD1 agrees at 7 bases. Being an ORF, TRBV23-1 has a function that is uncertain. The ends lost 2 bases at V and 1 base at J; junction bases unmatched: 8. The CDR3 extends over 16 amino acids.

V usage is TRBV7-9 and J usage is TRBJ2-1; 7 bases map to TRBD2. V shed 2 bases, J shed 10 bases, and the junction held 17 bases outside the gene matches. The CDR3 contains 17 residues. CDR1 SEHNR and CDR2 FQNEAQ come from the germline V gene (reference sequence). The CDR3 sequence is CASSLNAAGEIGMEQFF. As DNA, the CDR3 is TGTGCCAGCAGCTTAAATGCGGCGGGGGAAATAGGAATGGAGCAGTTCTTC.

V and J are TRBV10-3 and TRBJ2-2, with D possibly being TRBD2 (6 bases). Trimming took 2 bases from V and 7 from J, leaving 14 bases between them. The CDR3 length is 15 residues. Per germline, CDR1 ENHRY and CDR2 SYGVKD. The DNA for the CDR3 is TGTGCCATCAGTGAGGAACGGGGGAAGGTCGGGGAGCTGTTTTTT. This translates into CAISEERGKVGELFF.

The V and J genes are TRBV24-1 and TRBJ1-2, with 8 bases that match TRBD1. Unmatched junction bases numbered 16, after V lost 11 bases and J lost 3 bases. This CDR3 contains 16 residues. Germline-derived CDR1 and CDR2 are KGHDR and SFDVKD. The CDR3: CAIPNARTGWDYGYTF. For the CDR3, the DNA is TGTGCCATTCCTAACGCTCGGACAGGGTGGGACTATGGCTACACCTTC.

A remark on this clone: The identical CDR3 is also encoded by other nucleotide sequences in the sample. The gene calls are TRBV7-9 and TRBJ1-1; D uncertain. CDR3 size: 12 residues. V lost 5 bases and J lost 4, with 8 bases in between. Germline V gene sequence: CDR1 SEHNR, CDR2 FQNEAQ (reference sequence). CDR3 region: CASSLGSTEAFF. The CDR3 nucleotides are TGTGCCAGCAGCCTTGGGAGCACTGAAGCTTTCTTT. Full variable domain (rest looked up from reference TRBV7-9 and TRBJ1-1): DTGVSQNPRHKITKRGQNVTFRCDPISEHNRLYWYRQTLGQGPEFLTYFQNEAQLEKSRLLSDRFSAERPKGSFSTLEIQRTEQGDSAMYLCASSLGSTEAFFGQGTRLTVV.

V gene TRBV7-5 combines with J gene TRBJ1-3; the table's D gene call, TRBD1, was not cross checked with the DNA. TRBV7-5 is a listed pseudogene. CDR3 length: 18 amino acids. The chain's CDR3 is CVRSLALLGGRIRNTIYF. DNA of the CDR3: TGTGTCAGAAGCTTAGCGCTATTAGGGGGCCGTATCAGAAACACCATATATTTT.

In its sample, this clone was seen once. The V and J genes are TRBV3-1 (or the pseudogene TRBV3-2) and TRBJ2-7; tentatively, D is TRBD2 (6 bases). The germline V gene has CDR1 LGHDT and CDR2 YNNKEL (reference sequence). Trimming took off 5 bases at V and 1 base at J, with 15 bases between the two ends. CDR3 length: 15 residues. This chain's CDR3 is CASSRTGGASYEQYF. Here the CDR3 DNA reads TGTGCCAGCAGCAGGACGGGCGGGGCGTCCTACGAGCAGTACTTC.

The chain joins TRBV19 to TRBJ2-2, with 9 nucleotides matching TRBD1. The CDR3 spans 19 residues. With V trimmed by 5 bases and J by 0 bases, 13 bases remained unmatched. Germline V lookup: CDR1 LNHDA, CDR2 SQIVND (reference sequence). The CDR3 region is CASSPRTGARSANTGELFF. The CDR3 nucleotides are TGTGCCAGTAGTCCCCGGACAGGGGCCCGTTCTGCGAACACCGGGGAGCTGTTTTTT.

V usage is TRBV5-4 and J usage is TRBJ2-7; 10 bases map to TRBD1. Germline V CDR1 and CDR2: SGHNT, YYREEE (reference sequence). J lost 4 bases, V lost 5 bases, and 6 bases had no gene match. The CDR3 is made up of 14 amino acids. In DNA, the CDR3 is TGTGCCAGCAGTTACACGGGACAGGGGTACGAGCAGTACTTC. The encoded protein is CASSYTGQGYEQYF.

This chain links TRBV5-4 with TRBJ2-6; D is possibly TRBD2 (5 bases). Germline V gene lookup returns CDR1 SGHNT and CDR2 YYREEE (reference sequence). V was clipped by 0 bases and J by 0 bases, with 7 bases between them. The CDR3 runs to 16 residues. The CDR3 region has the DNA TGTGCCAGCAGCTTGGGTGACTACTCTGGGGCCAACGTCCTGACTTTC. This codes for CASSLGDYSGANVLTF.

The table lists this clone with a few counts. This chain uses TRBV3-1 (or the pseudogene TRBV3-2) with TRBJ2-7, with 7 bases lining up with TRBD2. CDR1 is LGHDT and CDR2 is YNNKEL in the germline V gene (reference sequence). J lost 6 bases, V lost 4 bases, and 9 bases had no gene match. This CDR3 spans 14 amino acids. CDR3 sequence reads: CASSLSGAALEQYF. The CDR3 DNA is TGTGCCAGCAGCCTAAGCGGGGCCGCTCTCGAGCAGTACTTC.

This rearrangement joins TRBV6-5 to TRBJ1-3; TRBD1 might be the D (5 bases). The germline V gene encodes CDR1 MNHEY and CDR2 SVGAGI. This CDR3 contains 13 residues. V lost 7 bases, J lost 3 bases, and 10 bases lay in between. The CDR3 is CASMGGFGNTIYF. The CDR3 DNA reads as TGTGCCAGCATGGGGGGTTTTGGAAACACCATATATTTT.

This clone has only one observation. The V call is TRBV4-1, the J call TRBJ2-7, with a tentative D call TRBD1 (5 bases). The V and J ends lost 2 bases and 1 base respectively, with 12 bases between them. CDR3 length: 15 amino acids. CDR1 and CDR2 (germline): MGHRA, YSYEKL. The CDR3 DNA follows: TGCGCCAGCAGCCAACCATTACAGGAGTCCTACGAGCAGTACGTC. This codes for CASSQPLQESYEQYV.

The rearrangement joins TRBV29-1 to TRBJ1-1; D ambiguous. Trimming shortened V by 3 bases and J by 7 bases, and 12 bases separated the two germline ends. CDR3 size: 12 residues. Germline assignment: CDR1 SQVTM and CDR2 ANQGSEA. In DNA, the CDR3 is TGCAGCGTTGAGGGCAGTTCCGTTGAAGCTTTCTTT. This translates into CSVEGSSVEAFF.

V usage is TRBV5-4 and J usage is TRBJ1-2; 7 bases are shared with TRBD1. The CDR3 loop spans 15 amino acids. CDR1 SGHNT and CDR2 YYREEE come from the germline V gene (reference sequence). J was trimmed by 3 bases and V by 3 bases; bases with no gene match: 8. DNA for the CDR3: TGTGCCAGCAGCTACACCGGGACAGCAGACTATGGCTACACCTTC. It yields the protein CASSYTGTADYGYTF.

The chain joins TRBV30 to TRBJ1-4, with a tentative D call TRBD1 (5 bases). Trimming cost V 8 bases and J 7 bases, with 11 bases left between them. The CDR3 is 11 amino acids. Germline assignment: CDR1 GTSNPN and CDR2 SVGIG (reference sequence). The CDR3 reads CAGAGGEKLFF. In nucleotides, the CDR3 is TGTGCCGGAGCCGGGGGTGAAAAACTGTTTTTT.

CDR3 nucleotides: TGTGCCAGTACCCTCGGGACAGGGTGGACTGAAGCTTTCTTT. It encodes CASTLGTGWTEAFF. The gene calls are TRBV19 and TRBJ1-1, with 9 bases matching TRBD1. The CDR3 is 14 amino acids. Germline V gene lookup returns CDR1 LNHDA and CDR2 SQIVND (reference sequence). J was trimmed by 5 bases and V by 7 bases; bases with no gene match: 8.

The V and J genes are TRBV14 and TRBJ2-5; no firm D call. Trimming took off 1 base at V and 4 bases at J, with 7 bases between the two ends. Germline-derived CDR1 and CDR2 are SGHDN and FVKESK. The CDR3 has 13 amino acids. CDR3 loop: CASSQAPRETQYF. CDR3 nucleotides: TGTGCCAGCAGCCAAGCCCCCAGAGAGACCCAGTACTTC.